The 2 T cell receptor beta chains below were found in one sample sequenced in a study of blood T cell repertoires in COVID-19 (TCRdb year 2020). The protocol used for the library was the immunoSEQ multiplex PCR assay. The clones in this table, taken by TCRdb from immuneACCESS, are in-frame only. Not every clone is retained; where verified, under half of the shortfall comes from an unresolved V gene, and the cause of the rest is unknown. Within this sample are over 100,000 clones, with around 80% of them counted one time only. Of the sample, 3% to 4.5% falls within the top ten clones. Sample: peripheral blood. The receptors shown here come from a woman older than 75 with acute or convalescent COVID-19.

The chain links TRBV4-3 to TRBJ2-3, with 10 bases aligning to TRBD2. The CDR3 covers 14 residues. The V and J ends lost 3 bases and 11 bases, in that order; junction bases with no gene match: 8. Germline V gives CDR1 LGHNA, CDR2 YSLEER. The chain's CDR3 is CASSHVEREGGQYF. The DNA of the CDR3 is TGCGCCAGCAGCCATGTCGAGCGGGAGGGGGGGCAGTATTTT.

V is TRBV18 and J is TRBJ1-1; no clear D. Germline CDR1 and CDR2: KGHSH and LQKENI. CDR3 size: 14 residues. Trimming left V 3 bases short and J 0 bases short, with 8 bases between. CDR3 DNA: TGTGCCAGCTCACCTAACAACATGAACACTGAAGCTTTCTTT. It yields the protein CASSPNNMNTEAFF. The full variable domain, with the rest looked up from reference TRBV18 and TRBJ1-1, is NAGVMQNPRHLVRRRGQEARLRCSPMKGHSHVYWYRQLPEEGLKFMVYLQKENIIDESGMPKERFSAEFPKEGPSILRIQQVVRGDSAAYFCASSPNNMNTEAFFGQGTRLTVV.